These T cell receptor beta chains were read from a single sample in a study of T cell responses to AZD1222 COVID-19 vaccine. The protocol was immunoSEQ multiplex PCR, while the TCRdb copy is restricted to in-frame clones and leaves out a portion. The sample holds roughly 120,000 clones, around 89% seen once. Source: peripheral blood, taken on day 0 of AZD1222 vaccination. All receptors derive from an adult in good health. The CDR3 runs from the conserved cysteine through the conserved F or W. D genes are given only for firm matches. A row's size may be missing; if present it is once, few, many or a size class.

18,TRBD2,-,TRBV4-1,TRBJ2-3,CASSHPQALAGYTDTQYF,TGCGCCAGCAGCCACCCCCAGGCACTAGCGGGGTACACAGATACGCAGTATTTT
13,-,-,TRBV27,TRBJ1-2,CASSPVYNYGYTF,TGTGCCAGCAGTCCAGTTTATAACTATGGCTACACCTTC
14,-,-,TRBV6-5,TRBJ1-6,CASSQTGTQSPLHF,TGTGCCAGCAGCCAGACCGGGACACAATCACCCCTCCACTTT
15,-,few,TRBV3-1/TRBV3-2,TRBJ1-5,CASSPDSGENQPQHF,TGTGCCAGCAGCCCCGATTCTGGGGAAAATCAGCCCCAGCATTTT
13,-,-,TRBV6-2/TRBV6-3,TRBJ1-1,CASSYEGRAEAFF,TGTGCCAGCAGTTACGAGGGTCGGGCTGAAGCTTTCTTT
15,-,few,TRBV4-3,TRBJ2-7,CASSQEWGTTYEQYF,TGCGCCAGCAGCCAAGAGTGGGGAACAACCTACGAGCAGTACTTC
14,-,-,TRBV19,TRBJ1-2,CASSIQGNPYGYTF,TGTGCCAGTAGTATACAGGGGAACCCCTATGGCTACACCTTC
12,TRBD1,once,TRBV27,TRBJ1-1,CASRRQGERAFF,TGTGCCAGCAGGCGACAGGGGGAGAGGGCTTTCTTT
14,TRBD1,-,TRBV12-5,TRBJ1-5,CASGYRDRGWPQHF,TGTGCTAGTGGGTACCGGGACAGGGGGTGGCCCCAGCATTTT
13,-,-,TRBV19,TRBJ1-6,CASSGTGDSPLHF,TGTGCCAGTAGTGGAACCGGGGATTCACCCCTCCACTTT
12,-,-,TRBV5-5,TRBJ2-7,CASSPFEYEQYF,TGTGCCAGCAGCCCCTTTGAGTACGAGCAGTACTTC
16,-,-,TRBV7-2,TRBJ2-3,CASSLAFFSGTDTQYF,TGTGCCAGCAGCTTAGCGTTCTTTAGCGGCACAGATACGCAGTATTTT
20,-,-,TRBV3-1/TRBV3-2,TRBJ2-2,CASSQERGAGYTIYTGELFF,TGTGCCAGCAGCCAAGAGAGGGGCGCGGGCTATACTATTTACACCGGGGAGCTGTTTTTT
13,-,-,TRBV5-1,TRBJ2-7,CASSLAGGPEQYF,TGCGCCAGCAGCTTGGCTGGGGGGCCCGAGCAGTACTTC
11,-,-,TRBV25-1,TRBJ1-4,CASSESQKLFF,TGTGCCAGCAGTGAATCCCAAAAACTGTTTTTT
17,TRBD1,-,TRBV11-2,TRBJ1-2,CASSSLRRSTGGYGYTF,TGTGCCAGCAGCTCCCTCCGGAGATCCACAGGGGGCTATGGCTACACCTTC
11,-,-,TRBV25-1,TRBJ1-1,CASRKRGEAFF,TGTGCCAGCAGGAAGAGGGGCGAAGCTTTCTTT
13,-,-,TRBV7-2,TRBJ2-7,CASSSRGDYEQYF,TGTGCCAGCAGCTCGAGGGGGGACTACGAGCAGTACTTC
13,-,-,TRBV2,TRBJ2-1,CASSVGGQNEQFF,TGTGCCAGCAGTGTAGGGGGGCAGAATGAGCAGTTCTTC
11,-,-,TRBV12-3/TRBV12-4,TRBJ1-3,CASSFLNTIYF,TGTGCCAGCAGTTTTCTTAACACCATATATTTT
12,-,-,TRBV29-1,TRBJ1-1,CSDQTGATEAFF,TGCAGCGACCAAACGGGGGCCACTGAAGCTTTCTTT
15,-,-,TRBV6-1,TRBJ1-2,CASSENRKGRGGYTF,TGTGCCAGCAGTGAAAATCGGAAGGGGCGCGGTGGCTACACCTTC
17,TRBD1,few,TRBV11-2,TRBJ1-4,CASSWPETGESNEKLFF,TGTGCCAGCAGCTGGCCCGAGACAGGGGAGAGCAATGAAAAACTGTTTTTT
16,-,-,TRBV29-1,TRBJ2-2,CSVNLRGRGNTGELFF,TGCAGCGTGAACCTCCGGGGAAGGGGTAACACCGGGGAGCTGTTTTTT
15,-,-,TRBV5-1,TRBJ1-4,CASSLNTVPNEKLFF,TGCGCCAGCAGCTTGAACACGGTGCCTAATGAAAAACTGTTTTTT
15,-,-,TRBV6-6,TRBJ2-3,CASSPGAPSLDTQYF,TGTGCCAGCAGTCCAGGGGCTCCTTCATTGGATACGCAGTATTTT
14,TRBD2,-,TRBV12-5,TRBJ2-5,CASGPDGTKETQYF,TGTGCTAGTGGACCCGACGGGACTAAAGAGACCCAGTACTTC
14,-,-,TRBV6-5,TRBJ2-6,CASSFGSGANVLTF,TGTGCCAGCAGTTTCGGTTCCGGGGCCAACGTCCTGACTTTC
17,-,-,TRBV4-1,TRBJ2-3,CASSQLPGRGSTDTQYF,TGCGCCAGCAGCCAACTCCCGGGACGGGGAAGCACAGATACGCAGTATTTT
16,-,few,TRBV5-1,TRBJ2-5,CASSYASGGPEETQYF,TGCGCCAGCAGCTATGCCTCGGGGGGCCCCGAAGAGACCCAGTACTTC
15,-,-,TRBV6-1,TRBJ1-5,CASSEGESGARPQHF,TGTGCCAGCAGTGAAGGAGAGAGTGGGGCAAGGCCCCAGCATTTT
16,TRBD2,-,TRBV3-1/TRBV3-2,TRBJ2-1,CASSPGTSGGYNEQFF,TGTGCCAGCAGCCCCGGGACTAGCGGGGGTTACAATGAGCAGTTCTTC
13,-,-,TRBV6-4,TRBJ1-5,CASSENLDQPQHF,TGTGCCAGCAGTGAGAACCTAGATCAGCCCCAGCATTTT
14,TRBD2,-,TRBV10-1,TRBJ2-5,CASSAGGPQETQYF,TGCGCCAGCAGTGCGGGGGGACCCCAAGAGACCCAGTACTTC
11,TRBD2,-,TRBV20-1,TRBJ2-3,CSAFSGDTQYF,TGCAGTGCGTTTAGCGGGGATACGCAGTATTTT
16,TRBD1,-,TRBV6-5,TRBJ1-6,CASSSWTGLNNSPLHF,TGTGCCAGCAGTTCATGGACAGGTCTAAATAATTCACCCCTCCACTTT
15,TRBD2,-,TRBV19,TRBJ2-1,CASSTSGGTRNEQFF,TGTGCCAGTAGTACTAGCGGGGGGACCCGCAATGAGCAGTTCTTC
14,-,once,TRBV28,TRBJ1-6,CASSTSNGGSPLHF,TGTGCCAGCAGTACAAGCAATGGAGGATCACCCCTCCACTTT
15,-,few,TRBV10-3,TRBJ2-3,CAIRQTWTSTDTQYF,TGTGCCATCAGGCAAACTTGGACAAGCACAGATACGCAGTATTTT
16,-,once,TRBV5-4,TRBJ1-1,CASRTRQASMNTEAFF,TGTGCCAGCAGGACAAGACAGGCGAGCATGAACACTGAAGCTTTCTTT
15,TRBD1,-,TRBV9,TRBJ1-1,CASSVEGAAGTEAFF,TGTGCCAGCAGCGTAGAGGGGGCCGCGGGGACTGAAGCTTTCTTT